These T cell receptor beta chains were read from a single sample in a study of identifying expanded T cells in peripheral blood. Using immunoSEQ multiplex PCR, the repertoire was profiled, and TCRdb retains in-frame clones only, with some absent. The sample records about 100,000 clones, roughly 87% being singletons. Sequenced: blood. The receptors were gathered from a person aged 18-69 years in good health. The CDR3 runs from the conserved cysteine through the conserved F or W. Fields, in order: CDR3 protein, CDR3 DNA, J gene, clone size, V gene, D gene. D genes are given only for firm matches. Clone size is given for some rows only: seen once, a few or many times, or a class if the clone is expanded.

cdr3_aa: CASTGQGAFGYTF
cdr3_nt: TGTGCCAGCACAGGACAGGGGGCGTTTGGCTACACCTTC
j_call: TRBJ1-2
clone_size: -
v_call: TRBV28
d_call: TRBD1

cdr3_aa: CASSLGTSGSAETQYF
cdr3_nt: TGCGCCAGCAGCTTGGGGACTAGCGGTTCGGCGGAGACCCAGTACTTC
j_call: TRBJ2-5
clone_size: -
v_call: TRBV5-1
d_call: TRBD2

cdr3_aa: CASSEAGQTNTGELFF
cdr3_nt: TGCGCCAGCAGTGAGGCGGGACAGACGAACACCGGGGAGCTGTTTTTT
j_call: TRBJ2-2
clone_size: -
v_call: TRBV10-1
d_call: -

cdr3_aa: CASSPDSGTQYF
cdr3_nt: TGTGCCAGCAGCCCAGATAGCGGAACCCAGTACTTC
j_call: TRBJ2-5
clone_size: -
v_call: TRBV11-2
d_call: -

cdr3_aa: CASSPRGVTEAFF
cdr3_nt: TGTGCCAGCAGCCCCCGGGGGGTAACTGAAGCTTTCTTT
j_call: TRBJ1-1
clone_size: -
v_call: TRBV13
d_call: -

cdr3_aa: CASSLVSSADPYGYTF
cdr3_nt: TGTGCCAGCAGCTTGGTTTCATCGGCAGACCCCTATGGCTACACCTTC
j_call: TRBJ1-2
clone_size: -
v_call: TRBV5-5
d_call: -

cdr3_aa: CASSENSNQPQHF
cdr3_nt: TGCGCCAGCAGTGAAAATAGCAATCAGCCCCAGCATTTT
j_call: TRBJ1-5
clone_size: few
v_call: TRBV10-1
d_call: -

cdr3_aa: CASSLGRLGLAGRTDTQYF
cdr3_nt: TGTGCCAGCAGCCTGGGTCGACTTGGGCTTGCGGGGCGGACAGATACGCAGTATTTT
j_call: TRBJ2-3
clone_size: once
v_call: TRBV5-6
d_call: -

cdr3_aa: CASSWTGAKNGELFF
cdr3_nt: TGCGCCAGCAGCTGGACAGGGGCGAAGAACGGGGAGCTGTTTTTT
j_call: TRBJ2-2
clone_size: few
v_call: TRBV5-1
d_call: TRBD1

cdr3_aa: CASSLGGSEQYF
cdr3_nt: TGTGCCAGCAGTTTGGGGGGTTCCGAGCAGTACTTC
j_call: TRBJ2-7
clone_size: -
v_call: TRBV28
d_call: -

cdr3_aa: CASSYNQAGEAFF
cdr3_nt: TGTGCCAGCAGCTACAACCAAGCGGGCGAAGCTTTCTTT
j_call: TRBJ1-1
clone_size: -
v_call: TRBV7-9
d_call: -

cdr3_aa: CASSTEGSGQPQHF
cdr3_nt: TGCGCCAGCAGCACCGAGGGTAGCGGTCAGCCCCAGCATTTT
j_call: TRBJ1-5
clone_size: -
v_call: TRBV5-1
d_call: -

cdr3_aa: CASSITGIYGYTF
cdr3_nt: TGTGCCAGTAGTATTACAGGGATATATGGCTACACCTTC
j_call: TRBJ1-2
clone_size: -
v_call: TRBV19
d_call: -

cdr3_aa: CASSPLTSGQSYGYTF
cdr3_nt: TGTGCCAGCTCACCCCTTACCTCGGGACAGTCCTATGGCTACACCTTC
j_call: TRBJ1-2
clone_size: -
v_call: TRBV18
d_call: TRBD1

cdr3_aa: CASKRLWSSSYNSPLHF
cdr3_nt: TGTGCCAGCAAGCGATTGTGGTCGAGCTCCTATAATTCACCCCTCCACTTT
j_call: TRBJ1-6
clone_size: -
v_call: TRBV27
d_call: -

cdr3_aa: CASTGGVSGANVLTF
cdr3_nt: TGTGCCAGCACAGGGGGAGTGTCGGGGGCCAACGTCCTGACTTTC
j_call: TRBJ2-6
clone_size: once
v_call: TRBV6-5
d_call: TRBD1

cdr3_aa: CAQGQGRTPLHF
cdr3_nt: TGTGCCCAAGGACAGGGTCGGACACCCCTCCACTTT
j_call: TRBJ1-6
clone_size: -
v_call: TRBV30
d_call: TRBD1

cdr3_aa: CASSFGYGYTF
cdr3_nt: TGTGCCAGCAGCTTTGGGTATGGCTACACCTTC
j_call: TRBJ1-2
clone_size: once
v_call: TRBV7-9
d_call: -

cdr3_aa: CASSDLILEGNQPQHF
cdr3_nt: TGTGCCAGCAGTGATTTAATTTTGGAAGGGAATCAGCCCCAGCATTTT
j_call: TRBJ1-5
clone_size: -
v_call: TRBV2
d_call: -

cdr3_aa: CASSAGGNTQYF
cdr3_nt: TGTGCCAGTAGCGCAGGAGGGAATACGCAGTATTTT
j_call: TRBJ2-3
clone_size: -
v_call: TRBV19
d_call: -

cdr3_aa: CASSAQSPGKAYEQYF
cdr3_nt: TGTGCCAGCAGCGCCCAGAGCCCCGGAAAAGCCTACGAGCAGTACTTC
j_call: TRBJ2-7
clone_size: once
v_call: TRBV28
d_call: -

cdr3_aa: CASSQDSYNQPQHF
cdr3_nt: TGCGCCAGCAGCCAAGACTCGTACAATCAGCCCCAGCATTTT
j_call: TRBJ1-5
clone_size: -
v_call: TRBV4-1
d_call: -

cdr3_aa: CASSHSLRVGNTIYF
cdr3_nt: TGCGCCAGCAGCCATTCCCTTCGCGTGGGAAACACCATATATTTT
j_call: TRBJ1-3
clone_size: -
v_call: TRBV4-1
d_call: -

cdr3_aa: CASRPGTAHSNQPQHF
cdr3_nt: TGTGCCAGCAGGCCAGGGACAGCTCATAGCAATCAGCCCCAGCATTTT
j_call: TRBJ1-5
clone_size: -
v_call: TRBV27
d_call: TRBD1

cdr3_aa: CASNPSGGGTNEQFF
cdr3_nt: TGTGCCAGCAACCCTAGCGGGGGGGGGACCAATGAGCAGTTCTTC
j_call: TRBJ2-1
clone_size: -
v_call: TRBV2
d_call: TRBD2

cdr3_aa: CASSPLTSGGQILAKNIQYF
cdr3_nt: TGTGCCAGCAGCCCCTTGACTAGCGGGGGGCAGATTTTAGCCAAAAACATTCAGTACTTC
j_call: TRBJ2-4
clone_size: -
v_call: TRBV11-3
d_call: TRBD2

cdr3_aa: CASGSGVWTEAFF
cdr3_nt: TGCGCCAGCGGGTCCGGGGTTTGGACTGAAGCTTTCTTT
j_call: TRBJ1-1
clone_size: -
v_call: TRBV10-2
d_call: -

cdr3_aa: CASSPRDRDYEKLFF
cdr3_nt: TGCGCCAGCAGCCCGAGGGACCGAGATTATGAAAAACTGTTTTTT
j_call: TRBJ1-4
clone_size: -
v_call: TRBV4-3
d_call: -

cdr3_aa: CASSLGQASYEQYF
cdr3_nt: TGTGCCAGTAGTTTGGGACAGGCGTCCTACGAGCAGTACTTC
j_call: TRBJ2-7
clone_size: -
v_call: TRBV19
d_call: TRBD1

cdr3_aa: CASSNRRGVGNQPQHF
cdr3_nt: TGTGCCAGCAGCAATCGGAGGGGGGTAGGGAATCAGCCCCAGCATTTT
j_call: TRBJ1-5
clone_size: -
v_call: TRBV21-1
d_call: -

cdr3_aa: CASSLETGGKETQYF
cdr3_nt: TGTGCCAGCAGCTTGGAGACAGGGGGAAAAGAGACCCAGTACTTC
j_call: TRBJ2-5
clone_size: -
v_call: TRBV13
d_call: TRBD1

cdr3_aa: CASSPAGTSPHETQYF
cdr3_nt: TGTGCCAGCAGCCCGGCCGGGACTAGTCCTCACGAGACCCAGTACTTC
j_call: TRBJ2-5
clone_size: -
v_call: TRBV7-9
d_call: TRBD2

cdr3_aa: CATSKDSGGPETQYF
cdr3_nt: TGTGCCACCAGCAAAGACAGTGGGGGCCCAGAGACCCAGTACTTC
j_call: TRBJ2-5
clone_size: -
v_call: TRBV15
d_call: -

cdr3_aa: CASSSEGSNQPQHF
cdr3_nt: TGTGCCAGCAGCTCGGAGGGCTCCAATCAGCCCCAGCATTTT
j_call: TRBJ1-5
clone_size: -
v_call: TRBV11-3
d_call: -

cdr3_aa: CASSAPPGANVLTF
cdr3_nt: TGTGCCAGCAGCGCTCCCCCTGGGGCCAACGTCCTGACTTTC
j_call: TRBJ2-6
clone_size: -
v_call: TRBV9
d_call: -

cdr3_aa: CASSPPAQGYAVEAFF
cdr3_nt: TGTGCCAGCTCACCACCGGCACAGGGATACGCAGTTGAAGCTTTCTTT
j_call: TRBJ1-1
clone_size: -
v_call: TRBV18
d_call: -

cdr3_aa: CASSGEGVYGYTF
cdr3_nt: TGTGCCAGCAGCGGAGAGGGGGTCTATGGCTACACCTTC
j_call: TRBJ1-2
clone_size: once
v_call: TRBV13
d_call: -

cdr3_aa: CASSYAGGPTHETQYF
cdr3_nt: TGTGCCAGCAGCTATGCGGGGGGGCCGACCCATGAGACCCAGTACTTC
j_call: TRBJ2-5
clone_size: -
v_call: TRBV5-4
d_call: TRBD2

cdr3_aa: CASSESTGIQETQYF
cdr3_nt: TGCGCCAGCAGTGAGTCGACAGGGATCCAAGAGACCCAGTACTTC
j_call: TRBJ2-5
clone_size: -
v_call: TRBV10-1
d_call: TRBD1

cdr3_aa: CASSQDLLEKGMLGYTF
cdr3_nt: TGCGCCAGCAGCCAAGATTTATTGGAGAAGGGGATGCTCGGCTACACCTTC
j_call: TRBJ1-2
clone_size: -
v_call: TRBV4-1
d_call: -

cdr3_aa: CAISTKPQPQHF
cdr3_nt: TGTGCCATCAGCACGAAGCCGCAGCCCCAGCATTTT
j_call: TRBJ1-5
clone_size: -
v_call: TRBV10-3
d_call: -

cdr3_aa: CASSLAMDREDQPQHF
cdr3_nt: TGTGCCAGCAGCTTGGCCATGGACAGGGAGGATCAGCCCCAGCATTTT
j_call: TRBJ1-5
clone_size: -
v_call: TRBV5-4
d_call: TRBD1

cdr3_aa: CASSYRDTGELFF
cdr3_nt: TGTGCCAGCTCCTACAGGGACACCGGGGAGCTGTTTTTT
j_call: TRBJ2-2
clone_size: -
v_call: TRBV2
d_call: -

cdr3_aa: CASSGLSGGGETQYF
cdr3_nt: TGTGCCAGCAGCGGACTTTCGGGGGGAGGAGAGACCCAGTACTTC
j_call: TRBJ2-5
clone_size: -
v_call: TRBV9
d_call: TRBD2

cdr3_aa: CASSLALQGEQFF
cdr3_nt: TGTGCCAGCAGCTTAGCGCTGCAGGGTGAGCAGTTCTTC
j_call: TRBJ2-1
clone_size: -
v_call: TRBV7-2
d_call: -

cdr3_aa: CASSRDRNTEAFF
cdr3_nt: TGTGCCAGCAGCCGGGACAGGAACACTGAAGCTTTCTTT
j_call: TRBJ1-1
clone_size: -
v_call: TRBV5-6
d_call: TRBD1